Listed below are T cell receptor beta chains from one sample, sequenced in a study of blood T cell repertoires in COVID-19. Measured with immunoSEQ multiplex PCR; TCRdb has only the in-frame clones, and not every one. The sample includes over 90,000 clones, roughly nine tenths of them seen just once. Material: peripheral blood. These receptors originate from a human donor in a cohort sampled during active COVID-19. Each CDR3 is given with its conserved first and last residue. Each record gives: J gene, D gene, clone size, V gene, CDR3 DNA, CDR3 protein. The D gene is left open where the match is weak. A row's size may be missing; if present it is once, few, many or a size class.

TRBJ2-1	TRBD2	-	TRBV5-8	TGTGCCAGCAGCTCATTCCGCGGGACTAGCGGGGGTAATGAGCAGTTCTTC	CASSSFRGTSGGNEQFF
TRBJ2-7	-	-	TRBV7-9	TGTGCCAGCAGCGTTACCTACGAGCAGTACTTC	CASSVTYEQYF
TRBJ2-5	TRBD1	once	TRBV7-9	TGTGCCAGCAGCACCCCGGGACAGGGGGATCCACAAGAGACCCAGTACTTC	CASSTPGQGDPQETQYF
TRBJ2-3	TRBD2	-	TRBV7-8	TGTGCCAGCAGGCTAGCGGATGAGAGGGCCCCAGATACGCAGTATTTT	CASRLADERAPDTQYF
TRBJ1-4	-	-	TRBV29-1	TGCAGCGTTGGATGGCGGGGTAATGAAAAACTGTTTTTT	CSVGWRGNEKLFF
TRBJ2-1	TRBD2	-	TRBV11-3	TGTGCCAGCAGCTTCGGCCCGACTAGCGGGGGGCCTTACAATGAGCAGTTCTTC	CASSFGPTSGGPYNEQFF
TRBJ2-7	TRBD2	-	TRBV20-1	TGCAGTGCTAGTCTGGCGGGGGGGTACGAGCAGTACTTC	CSASLAGGYEQYF
TRBJ2-2	-	-	TRBV19	TGTGCCAGTAGTATCGTAGGGGGTATCACCGGGGAGCTGTTTTTT	CASSIVGGITGELFF
TRBJ1-2	-	-	TRBV10-3	TGTGCCATCAGGAGTGGTTCTTCGGATGGAGGAATCGGCTACACCTTC	CAIRSGSSDGGIGYTF
TRBJ1-1	TRBD1	once	TRBV5-8	TGTGCCAGCAGCTTTGGACAGGGGCTGAACACTGAAGCTTTCTTT	CASSFGQGLNTEAFF
TRBJ2-1	TRBD2	-	TRBV10-3	TGTGCCATCAGATTCACTAGCGGGGACAATGAGCAGTTCTTC	CAIRFTSGDNEQFF
TRBJ2-5	-	-	TRBV27	TGTGCCAGCAGTTTAGGGGCGGGACAGGAGACCCAGTACTTC	CASSLGAGQETQYF
TRBJ2-7	-	-	TRBV18	TGTGCCAGCTCACCTCCAGGGGCGCGCTACGAGCAGTACTTC	CASSPPGARYEQYF
TRBJ2-1	TRBD1	-	TRBV7-9	TGTGCCAGCACCCAAAAGACAGGGAGAGCCTACAATGAGCAGTTCTTC	CASTQKTGRAYNEQFF
TRBJ2-5	TRBD2	-	TRBV5-1	TGCGCCAGCAGCTTGTTTGCGGGGGACCAAGAGACCCAGTACTTC	CASSLFAGDQETQYF
TRBJ2-5	TRBD1	-	TRBV5-1	TGCGCCAGCAGACAGGGACAGATATCCCAAGAGACCCAGTACTTC	CASRQGQISQETQYF
TRBJ2-1	-	-	TRBV19	TGTGCCAGTAGTATCGGGGGGCCGAGGAATGAGCAGTTCTTC	CASSIGGPRNEQFF
TRBJ2-3	TRBD2	few	TRBV24-1	TGTGCCACCAGTGACCCTTGGACTAGCGGGGGGGCCCCCACAGATACGCAGTATTTT	CATSDPWTSGGAPTDTQYF
TRBJ2-3	TRBD2	-	TRBV5-5	TGTGCCAGCAGCAACGGACTAGCGGGGGGGCGAGGCACAGATACGCAGTATTTT	CASSNGLAGGRGTDTQYF
TRBJ2-7	-	-	TRBV12-3/TRBV12-4	TGTGCCAGCAGTTTAATCGGCGGCGAGCAGTACTTC	CASSLIGGEQYF
TRBJ2-1	TRBD2	-	TRBV20-1	TGCAGTGCTAGTCGGGAGGCATACAATGAGCAGTTCTTC	CSASREAYNEQFF
TRBJ2-7	-	-	TRBV27	TGTGCCAGCAGCCCAACCGGGACTCTCTCCTACGAGCAGTACTTC	CASSPTGTLSYEQYF
TRBJ2-1	TRBD2	-	TRBV27	TGTGCCAGCAGTCTTTTAGCGGGTTTCAATGAGCAGTTCTTC	CASSLLAGFNEQFF
TRBJ2-7	TRBD1	-	TRBV30	TGTGCCTGGAGGGGACAGGGAGCGCGGTACGAGCAGTACTTC	CAWRGQGARYEQYF
TRBJ1-2	-	-	TRBV7-9	TGTGCCAGCAGCTTAGAGGCGGGGTCGGCTGGCTACACCTTC	CASSLEAGSAGYTF
TRBJ2-7	TRBD1	-	TRBV29-1	TGCAGCGTTGGAGGAATCCGGGGACAGGGAACCTACGAGCAGTACTTC	CSVGGIRGQGTYEQYF
TRBJ1-1	-	-	TRBV5-1	TGCGCCAGCAGCTTCGGAGCAGAGAATGAAGCTTTCTTT	CASSFGAENEAFF
TRBJ2-1	-	-	TRBV7-9	TGTGCCAGCAGCTCGGACTACAACAATGAGCAGTTCTTC	CASSSDYNNEQFF
TRBJ1-2	TRBD1	-	TRBV6-5	TGTGCCAGCAGAGGGACAGGGGGGAACTATGGCTACACCTTC	CASRGTGGNYGYTF
TRBJ1-6	-	once	TRBV18	TGTGCCAGCTCACCACGACAGGAGAATTCACCCCTCCACTTT	CASSPRQENSPLHF
TRBJ1-2	-	-	TRBV28	TGTGCCAGCAGTTTAATCCCCAGGGGCTATGGCTACACCTTC	CASSLIPRGYGYTF
TRBJ1-4	-	-	TRBV5-8	TGTGCCAGCAGTAAACGGGGAGCTGAAAAACTGTTTTTT	CASSKRGAEKLFF
TRBJ2-3	-	-	TRBV21-1	TGTGCCAGCGGCGGGGCAAATAGGGGCACAGATACGCAGTATTTT	CASGGANRGTDTQYF
TRBJ1-2	TRBD1	-	TRBV7-2	TGTGCCAGCAGCCCCCGAGGGGGACAGGGCCTCTATGGCTACACCTTC	CASSPRGGQGLYGYTF
TRBJ2-7	-	-	TRBV6-6	TGTGCCAGCAGTTACCTCCTAAATTCCTACGAGCAGTACTTC	CASSYLLNSYEQYF
TRBJ1-4	TRBD1	-	TRBV5-1	TGCGCCAGCAGCTTGGATCTCAGGGGGGAGGAACTGTTTTTT	CASSLDLRGEELFF
TRBJ2-5	TRBD2	-	TRBV7-9	TGTGCCAGCAGCCAAATCGAGCGGGGGGGCCTAGAGACCCAGTACTTC	CASSQIERGGLETQYF
TRBJ2-7	TRBD2	-	TRBV18	TGTGCCAGCTCACCCCCCGGGCGGGAGGGACACGAGCAGTACTTC	CASSPPGREGHEQYF
TRBJ2-7	TRBD2	-	TRBV30	TGTGCCTGGAGTCTTGGACTAGCGGGGGTCCCCTACGAGCAGTACTTC	CAWSLGLAGVPYEQYF
TRBJ2-4	TRBD2	-	TRBV6-6	TGTGCCAGCAGTTGGACTAGCCGGATTCAGTACTTC	CASSWTSRIQYF